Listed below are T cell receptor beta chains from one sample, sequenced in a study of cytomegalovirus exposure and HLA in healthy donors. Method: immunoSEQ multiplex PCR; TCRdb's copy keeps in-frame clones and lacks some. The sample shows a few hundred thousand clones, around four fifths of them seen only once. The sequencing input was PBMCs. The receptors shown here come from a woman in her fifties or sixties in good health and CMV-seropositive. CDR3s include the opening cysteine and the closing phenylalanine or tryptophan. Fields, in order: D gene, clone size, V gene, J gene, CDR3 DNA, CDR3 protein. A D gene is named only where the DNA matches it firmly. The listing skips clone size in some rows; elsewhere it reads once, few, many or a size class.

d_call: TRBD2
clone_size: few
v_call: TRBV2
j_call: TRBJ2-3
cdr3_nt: TGTGCCAGCGGGGGACTAGCGGGTCGCACAGATACGCAGTATTTT
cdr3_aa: CASGGLAGRTDTQYF

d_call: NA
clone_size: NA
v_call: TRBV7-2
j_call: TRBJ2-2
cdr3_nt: TGTGCCAGCAGCTTAGGGCAGGGAGGAACCGGGGAGCTGTTTTTT
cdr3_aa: CASSLGQGGTGELFF

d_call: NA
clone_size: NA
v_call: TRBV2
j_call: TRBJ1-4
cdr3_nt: TGTGCCAGCATGGGGACGGGGGGGCCTAATGAAAAACTGTTTTTT
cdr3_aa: CASMGTGGPNEKLFF

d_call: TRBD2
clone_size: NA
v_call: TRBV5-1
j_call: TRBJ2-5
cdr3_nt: TGCGCCAGCAGCTTGGGGACTAGCCCCGCCCAAGAGACCCAGTACTTC
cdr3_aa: CASSLGTSPAQETQYF

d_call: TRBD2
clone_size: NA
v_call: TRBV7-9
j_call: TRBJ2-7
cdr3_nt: TGTTCCAGCAGCCCGGGGGTAGCGGGAGGGCTTTCCGAGCAGTACTTC
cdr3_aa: CSSSPGVAGGLSEQYF

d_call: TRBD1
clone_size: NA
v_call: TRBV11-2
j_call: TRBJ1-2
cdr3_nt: TGTGCCAGCAGTTCGACCTTCTGGGACAGCTATGGCTACACCTTC
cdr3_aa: CASSSTFWDSYGYTF

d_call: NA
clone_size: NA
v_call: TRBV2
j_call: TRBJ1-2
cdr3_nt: TGTGCCAGCAGTGAAGCGCTAGGTTACGGCTACACCTTC
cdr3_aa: CASSEALGYGYTF

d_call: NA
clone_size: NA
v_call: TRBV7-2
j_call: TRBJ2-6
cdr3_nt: TGTGCCAGCAGCTTAGTGCGGACTGGGGCCAACGTCCTGACTTTC
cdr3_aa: CASSLVRTGANVLTF

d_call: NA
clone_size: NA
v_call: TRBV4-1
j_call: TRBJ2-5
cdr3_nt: TGCGCCAGCAGCCAAGACGGTAGCGGAAAAGAGACCCAGTACTTC
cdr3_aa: CASSQDGSGKETQYF

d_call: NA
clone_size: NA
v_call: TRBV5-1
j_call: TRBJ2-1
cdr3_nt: TGCGCCAGCAGAAAGGGCCCAGAGGGTCCCAATGAGCAGTTCTTC
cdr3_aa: CASRKGPEGPNEQFF

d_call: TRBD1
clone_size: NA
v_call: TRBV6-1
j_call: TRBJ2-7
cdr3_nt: TGTGCCAGCAGTGCCGGGACAGGGTCTACCTACGAGCAGTACTTC
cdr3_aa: CASSAGTGSTYEQYF

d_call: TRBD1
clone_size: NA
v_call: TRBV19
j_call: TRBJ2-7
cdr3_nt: TGTGCCAGTACCGCACCTCCGGGACAGGGGGCTGAGGAGCAGTACTTC
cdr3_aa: CASTAPPGQGAEEQYF

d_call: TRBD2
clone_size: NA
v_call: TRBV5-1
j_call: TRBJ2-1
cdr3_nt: TGCGCCAGCCGACTAGCGGGGGGGCTAGGCAATGAGCAGTTCTTC
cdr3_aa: CASRLAGGLGNEQFF

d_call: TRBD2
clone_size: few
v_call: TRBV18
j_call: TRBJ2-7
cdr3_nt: TGTGCCAGCTCACCACCGAACAGCGGGAGTCGGTACGAGCAGTACTTC
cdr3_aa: CASSPPNSGSRYEQYF

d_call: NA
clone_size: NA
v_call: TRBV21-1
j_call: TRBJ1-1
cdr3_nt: TGTGCCAGCAGCGCCCGGGACAAGAACACTGAAGCTTTCTTT
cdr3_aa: CASSARDKNTEAFF

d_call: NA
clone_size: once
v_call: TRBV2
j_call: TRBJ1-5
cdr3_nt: TGTGCCAGCAGCTCCAGGTCTACCAATCAGCCCCAGCATTTT
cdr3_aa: CASSSRSTNQPQHF

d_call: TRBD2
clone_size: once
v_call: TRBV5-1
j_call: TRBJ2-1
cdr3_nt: TGCGCCAGCAGCTTGGTTTCTAGCGGGGAGCGAGAGCAGTTCTTC
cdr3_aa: CASSLVSSGEREQFF

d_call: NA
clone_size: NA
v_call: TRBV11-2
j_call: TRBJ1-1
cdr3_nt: TGTGCCAGCAGACAGGAACTGAACACTGAAGCTTTCTTT
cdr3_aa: CASRQELNTEAFF

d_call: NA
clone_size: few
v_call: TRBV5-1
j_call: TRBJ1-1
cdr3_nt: TGCGCCAGCAGCTTGGCCGGGGGTATGAACACTGAAGCTTTCTTT
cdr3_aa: CASSLAGGMNTEAFF

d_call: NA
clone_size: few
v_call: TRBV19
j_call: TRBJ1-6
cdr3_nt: TGTGCCAGTAGGCTACAGGACACCAATTCACCCCTCCACTTT
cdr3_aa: CASRLQDTNSPLHF

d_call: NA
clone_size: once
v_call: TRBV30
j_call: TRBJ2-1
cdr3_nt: TGTGCCTGGAGTGGCTTTAGCCACAATGAGCAGTTCTTC
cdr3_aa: CAWSGFSHNEQFF

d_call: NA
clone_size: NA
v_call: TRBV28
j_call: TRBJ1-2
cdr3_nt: TGTGCCAGCAGCCTCGCCTACCACAGTGCCGACCCCTATGGCTACACCTTC
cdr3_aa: CASSLAYHSADPYGYTF

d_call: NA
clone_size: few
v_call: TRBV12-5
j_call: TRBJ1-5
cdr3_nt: TGTGCTAGTGGTTTGGACTTTAATCAGCCCCAGCATTTT
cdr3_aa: CASGLDFNQPQHF

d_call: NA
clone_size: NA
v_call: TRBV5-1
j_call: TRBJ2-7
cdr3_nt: TGCGCCAGCAGCCCCGACCCCCCTAGGGAGCAGTACTTC
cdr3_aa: CASSPDPPREQYF

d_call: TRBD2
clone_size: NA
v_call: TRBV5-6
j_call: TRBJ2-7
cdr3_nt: TGTGCCAGCAGCGTGTTCGGACTAGCGTATTACGAGCAGTACTTC
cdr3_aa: CASSVFGLAYYEQYF

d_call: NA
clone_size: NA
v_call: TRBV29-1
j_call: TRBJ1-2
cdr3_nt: TGCAGCTCGAGTGGCTACACCTTC
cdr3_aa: CSSSGYTF

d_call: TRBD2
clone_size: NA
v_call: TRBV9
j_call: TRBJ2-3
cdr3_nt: TGTGCCAGCAGCCCCTCCGGCTCTAGCGGGAGCACAGATACGCAGTATTTT
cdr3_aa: CASSPSGSSGSTDTQYF

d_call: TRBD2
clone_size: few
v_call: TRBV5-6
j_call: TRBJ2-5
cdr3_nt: TGTGCCAGCAGCTTGGATCGGCCTAGCGGGGGTGAGACCCAGTACTTC
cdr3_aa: CASSLDRPSGGETQYF